One and the same sample provided the 23 T cell receptor beta chains below, sequenced in a study of shared clonotypes between healthy human individuals. This table comes from immunoSEQ multiplex PCR, and its TCRdb copy is limited to in-frame clones, with some not included. The sample lists about 490,000 clones, around 80% occurring once. Material: PBMCs. The source is a woman in her thirties or forties in good health. Some clones in this sample may be carry-over from other donors' samples.

This chain links TRBV6-4 with TRBJ2-1; a weak D match, TRBD2 (5 bases). The germline V and J ends were trimmed by 2 bases and 2 bases, with 10 bases remaining between them. This CDR3 comprises 15 residues. Germline CDR1 reads MRHNA; CDR2 reads SNTAGT. The CDR3 DNA reads TGTGCCAGCAGTGACAGCCTAGCCACCTACAATGAGCAGTTCTTC. Translated, it gives CASSDSLATYNEQFF.

Of note for this clone: At one end the junction does not follow the germline gene, possibly because of a read error. V gene TRBV5-6 combines with J gene TRBJ2-6; TRBD1 agrees at 8 bases. The CDR3 covers 19 residues. Per the germline V gene, CDR1 is SGHDT and CDR2 is YYEEEE. The CDR3, as DNA: TGTGCCAGCAGCTTGGCCGACAGGGGTTGGATCTCTGGGGCCAACGTCCTGGCTTTC. Translating gives CASSLADRGWISGANVLAF. Combining the CDR3 with reference TRBV5-6 and TRBJ2-6 gives the whole variable domain DAGVTQSPTHLIKTRGQQVTLRCSPKSGHDTVSWYQQALGQGPQFIFQYYEEEERQRGNFPDRFSGHQFPNYSSELNVNALLLGDSALYLCASSLADRGWISGANVLAFGAGSRLTVL.

CDR3 loop: CASSPGPQLANEQFF. The CDR3 DNA sequence: TGTGCCAGCAGCCCGGGACCACAACTTGCCAATGAGCAGTTCTTC. The chain couples TRBV14 to TRBJ2-1; D could derive from TRBD1 or TRBD2 (5 bases each). This CDR3 has 15 residues. The V and J ends lost 4 bases and 6 bases respectively, with 16 bases between them. Looked up from germline, CDR1 is SGHDN and CDR2 is FVKESK.

The chain recombines TRBV5-1 with TRBJ2-3; D is perhaps TRBD1 or TRBD2 (6 bases each). Germline CDR1 and CDR2: SGHRS and YFSETQ. The CDR3 has 14 amino acids. V dropped 4 bases and J dropped 6 bases, with 15 bases sitting between them. This CDR3 reads CASSPGGGRDTQYF. In DNA form, the CDR3 reads TGCGCCAGCAGCCCGGGTGGGGGGCGTGATACGCAGTATTTT.

The chain joins TRBV27 to TRBJ2-7, with D tentatively TRBD1 (6 bases). Trimming left V 6 bases short and J 3 bases short, with 15 bases between. This CDR3 is built from 14 residues. Germline CDR1 MNHEY, CDR2 SMNVEV (reference sequence). CDR3 in amino acids: CASRPRGPNYEQYF. The CDR3 DNA reads as TGTGCCAGCAGACCCAGGGGTCCCAACTACGAGCAGTACTTC.

This clone was counted many times. CDR3 bases: TGTGCCAGCAGCTGGGCGGGAGTCCCGGATACGCAGTATTTT. Protein: CASSWAGVPDTQYF. The rearrangement joins TRBV5-6 to TRBJ2-3, with TRBD2 identical over 7 bases. From germline, CDR1 is SGHDT and CDR2 YYEEEE. The CDR3 covers 14 residues. J lost 6 bases, V lost 3 bases, and 7 bases had no gene match.

The chain joins TRBV5-1 to TRBJ2-6; D is possibly TRBD1 or TRBD2 (5 bases each). V was shortened by 1 base and J by 0 bases, with 8 bases between the two germline ends. The CDR3 extends over 16 amino acids. Per the germline V gene, CDR1 is SGHRS and CDR2 is YFSETQ. Here the CDR3 reads CASSLRGDSGANVLTF. The CDR3 coding sequence is TGCGCCAGCAGCTTGCGAGGGGACTCTGGGGCCAACGTCCTGACTTTC. The full variable domain, with the rest looked up from reference TRBV5-1 and TRBJ2-6, is KAGVTQTPRYLIKTRGQQVTLSCSPISGHRSVSWYQQTPGQGLQFLFEYFSETQRNKGNFPGRFSGRQFSNSRSEMNVSTLELGDSALYLCASSLRGDSGANVLTFGAGSRLTVL.

The chain is built from TRBV12-2 and TRBJ2-7; TRBD2, as called in the table, went unchecked against the DNA. TRBV12-2 is a listed pseudogene. This CDR3 region has 12 residues. For the CDR3, the DNA is TGTGCAAGTCGCTTAGGCCGGTACGAGCAGTACTTC. This encodes CASRLGRYEQYF.

V gene TRBV7-2 combines with J gene TRBJ2-7, with 7 bases that match TRBD1. This CDR3 has 11 amino acids. Germline trimming cut 5 bases from V and 8 bases from J; bases unmatched to any gene: 3. The germline V gene encodes CDR1 SGHTA and CDR2 FQGNSA. The CDR3 loop reads CASSPGGQQYF. As DNA, the CDR3 is TGTGCCAGCAGCCCAGGGGGTCAGCAGTACTTC.

J is TRBJ1-2 and V is TRBV9, with a possible D match to TRBD1 (5 bases). CDR3 size: 15 residues. Per germline, CDR1 SGDLS and CDR2 YYNGEE. Trimming took 4 bases from V and 0 from J, leaving 13 bases between them. The DNA for the CDR3 is TGTGCCAGCAGCCCGGGACGGGCAGCTAACTATGGCTACACCTTC. This translates into CASSPGRAANYGYTF.

This sequence joins TRBV10-2 and TRBJ2-1; no clear D. The CDR3 runs 11 residues. V lost 7 bases, J lost 9 bases, and 10 bases lay in between. Per germline, CDR1 WSHSY and CDR2 SAAADI. This CDR3 is CASTGSAEQFF. The DNA for the CDR3 is TGCGCCAGCACCGGCTCCGCTGAGCAGTTCTTC.

The chain employs TRBV6-6 and TRBJ2-2; D is perhaps TRBD1 or TRBD2 (5 bases each). Trimming shortened V by 11 bases and J by 1 base, and 14 bases separated the two germline ends. The germline V gene encodes CDR1 MNHNY and CDR2 SVGAGI (reference sequence). The CDR3 spans 14 residues. CDR3 sequence (DNA): TGTGCCGGCCGCCGGGACGGGAACACCGGGGAGCTGTTTTTT. It codes for CAGRRDGNTGELFF.

The chain joins TRBV11-2 to TRBJ1-1, with D unresolved. The CDR3 totals 12 residues. Trimming took off 5 bases at V and 13 bases at J, with 17 bases between the two ends. The germline CDR1 and CDR2 sequences are SGHAT and FQNNGV. The CDR3 reads CASSDGSRLIFF. The CDR3 region has the DNA TGTGCCAGCAGCGACGGGAGTCGATTAATTTTCTTT.

V and J are TRBV7-9 and TRBJ2-1, with 10 bases fitting TRBD2. Trimming at V came to 7 bases and at J to 6 bases, leaving 6 bases not matched to a gene. The CDR3 is 14 amino acids. Germline V gene lookup returns CDR1 SEHNR and CDR2 FQNEAQ (reference sequence). The CDR3 is CASTLAGVANEQFF. The CDR3 DNA sequence: TGTGCCAGCACTCTAGCGGGAGTGGCCAATGAGCAGTTCTTC.

This chain connects TRBV10-3 to TRBJ1-1; D is unresolved. There are 15 residues in the CDR3. Between the trimmed V and J ends, which lost 0 bases and 4 bases, there was a span of 12 bases. CDR1 and CDR2 (germline): ENHRY, SYGVKD. CDR3 DNA: TGTGCCATCAGTGAGTCTATCGGACGGGGCACTGAAGCTTTCTTT. Its translation is CAISESIGRGTEAFF.

The V and J genes are TRBV7-2 and TRBJ1-1, with 10 bases fitting TRBD1. CDR1 SGHTA and CDR2 FQGNSA come from the germline V gene. V shed 1 base, J shed 4 bases, and the junction held 3 bases outside the gene matches. The CDR3 runs to 15 residues. CDR3 loop: CASSLGGTGVTEAFF. The CDR3 DNA reads as TGTGCCAGCAGCTTAGGAGGGACAGGGGTCACTGAAGCTTTCTTT.

This clone was seen many times. The V call is TRBV15, the J call TRBJ2-7, with D perhaps TRBD1 (5 bases). V lost 3 bases to trimming and J lost 2 bases, with 8 bases between them. The germline gives CDR1 LNHNV, CDR2 YYDKDF (reference sequence). The CDR3 totals 13 residues. CDR3: CATSRDTTYEQYF. The CDR3 nucleotides are TGTGCCACCAGCAGGGACACTACCTACGAGCAGTACTTC.

The J gene is TRBJ2-3, the V gene TRBV7-8; 7 positions agree with TRBD2. The germline CDR1 and CDR2 sequences are SGHVS and FQNEAQ. The CDR3 has 15 amino acids. The trim removed 1 base at V and 4 bases at J, leaving 5 bases unmatched. CDR3 coding DNA: TGTGCCAGCAGCTTAGGGTCGGCGGGAGCAGATACGCAGTATTTT. Translating it yields CASSLGSAGADTQYF.

This clone was seen at least ten times. The chain combines TRBV10-3 with TRBJ2-3, with D uncertain. The CDR3 loop spans 14 amino acids. Germline loops: CDR1 ENHRY, CDR2 SYGVKD. V lost 10 bases and J 3 bases, leaving 17 bases between the germline ends. The CDR3 DNA follows: TGTGCCACGGCGGTCAACCTTACTACAGATACGCAGTATTTT. Encoded protein: CATAVNLTTDTQYF.

The V call is TRBV4-1, the J call TRBJ2-1, with 9 bases that match TRBD2. CDR3 size: 16 residues. V lost 2 bases to trimming and J lost 1 base; unmatched junction nucleotides: 3. The germline V gene encodes CDR1 MGHRA and CDR2 YSYEKL. DNA for the CDR3: TGCGCCAGCAGCCAACGTCTAGCGGGGTCCTACAATGAGCAGTTCTTC. The encoded protein is CASSQRLAGSYNEQFF.

This sequence joins TRBV28 and TRBJ2-7, with TRBD1 identical over 8 bases. There are 14 residues in the CDR3. V shed 8 bases, J shed 4 bases, and the junction held 10 bases outside the gene matches. Germline V CDR1 and CDR2: MDHEN, SYDVKM. The chain's CDR3 is CASQTGALRYEQYF. As DNA, the CDR3 is TGTGCCAGCCAGACAGGGGCCCTTAGATACGAGCAGTACTTC.

V usage is TRBV19 and J usage is TRBJ2-1, with D possibly TRBD2 on 5 matching bases. The CDR3 spans 16 residues. V was shortened by 9 bases and J by 2 bases, with 20 bases between the two germline ends. In germline, CDR1 is LNHDA, CDR2 SQIVND (reference sequence). The CDR3 nucleotides are TGTGCCAGCGCCCCCCAAACTACCGGGACCTACAATGAGCAGTTCTTC. It encodes CASAPQTTGTYNEQFF.

This rearrangement joins TRBV7-6 to TRBJ1-4, with 7 bases lining up with TRBD1. Germline V gene lookup returns CDR1 SGHVS and CDR2 FNYEAQ. The trim removed 1 base at V and 11 bases at J, leaving 7 bases unmatched. The CDR3 runs 14 residues. CDR3 sequence (DNA): TGTGCCAGCAGCTTAGGGCAGCCAGGGGGGAAACTGTTTTTT. Translation: CASSLGQPGGKLFF.